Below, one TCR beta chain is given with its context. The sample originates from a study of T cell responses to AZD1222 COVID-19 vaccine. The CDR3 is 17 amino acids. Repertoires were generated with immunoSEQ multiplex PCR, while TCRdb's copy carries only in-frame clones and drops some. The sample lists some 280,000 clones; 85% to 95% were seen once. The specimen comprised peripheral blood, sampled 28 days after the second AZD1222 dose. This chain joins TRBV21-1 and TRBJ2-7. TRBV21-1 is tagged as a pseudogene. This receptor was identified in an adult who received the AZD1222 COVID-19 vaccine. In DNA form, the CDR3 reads TGTGCCAGCAGCAAAGAATGGCGACAGGACTACTCCTACGAGCAGTACTTC. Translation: CASSKEWRQDYSYEQYF.